This T cell receptor (beta chain) is from a study of T cell clusters in autoimmune cytopenias. In the study overall: A median of roughly 52,000 TRB reads per sample yielded a median around 2,400 distinct clonotypes. Study-wide results and limits: Compared with active autoimmune hepatitis patients, healthy donors showed approximately 3-fold more exclusive TRB clusters. Clustering suggested that physiological T cell clusters were missing in primary autoimmune cytopenia patients.

This clonotype is called large based on its frequency. Its target is unknown. TRB was amplified by touch-down multiplex PCR, primer pools A and B combined. Reanalyzing the multiplex PCR reads, TCRdb keeps one entry per CDR3 protein, without DNA. This sample's table reports under 850 distinct CDR3 sequences. This CDR3 is 15 amino acids long. TRB was amplified from about 260 ng of peripheral blood genomic DNA per sample. The same data also went into a second study, on T cell repertoires in aging, cancer and after chemotherapy.

V and J are TRBV12-3 or TRBV12-4 and TRBJ1-2; as DNA is missing, the TRBD1 call by TCRdb cannot be tested. This sequence originates from a human donor in good health. The material sequenced was peripheral blood. Here the CDR3 reads CASSPTEGADYGYTF.